This is a list of T cell receptor beta chains from one sample in a study of CD8+CD57+ T cells in acquired aplastic anemia. Via MiXCR, TCRdb re-called the reads, giving one row per CDR3 protein. This sample yields 300,000 or so distinct CDR3 sequences, of which 56% are seen a single time; 7.5% to 9% belongs to the top ten. Sequenced input: sorted CD4+, CD8+, or CD8+CD57+ T cells (not recorded which) from PBMCs. The source of these receptors is a human donor with severe aplastic anemia or a healthy control (not recorded which). CDR3s leave out the opening cysteine and the closing phenylalanine or tryptophan. The D gene is left open where the match is weak. The size field is filled for only some rows; it gives once, few, many or a size class.

d_call clone_size j_call v_call cdr3_aa
. . TRBJ2-4 TRBV20-1 SARDLRYPILNIQY
. . TRBJ2-7 TRBV7-2 ASSQAGRGVDEQY
. once TRBJ1-5 TRBV24-1 ATSDRLKGAQETQH
. . TRBJ1-1 TRBV29-1 SVGGGREGGTEAF
. . TRBJ2-2 TRBV24-1 ATRAGEDTGELF
TRBD2 many TRBJ2-5 TRBV12-5 ASGLWTRETQY
. . TRBJ2-2 TRBV7-2 ASSPGTRANTGELF
. . TRBJ2-3 TRBV29-1 SVPGLPTDTQY
. . TRBJ2-1 TRBV12-3/TRBV12-4 ASTFSGALHLSSYNEQF
. . TRBJ2-2 TRBV7-9 ASSLAGLPGELF
TRBD1 few TRBJ2-7 TRBV7-6 ASSVDLGQGIYEQY
. few TRBJ1-6 TRBV7-3 ASSLRSGGNSPLH
. many TRBJ1-2 TRBV10-3 ANYGYT